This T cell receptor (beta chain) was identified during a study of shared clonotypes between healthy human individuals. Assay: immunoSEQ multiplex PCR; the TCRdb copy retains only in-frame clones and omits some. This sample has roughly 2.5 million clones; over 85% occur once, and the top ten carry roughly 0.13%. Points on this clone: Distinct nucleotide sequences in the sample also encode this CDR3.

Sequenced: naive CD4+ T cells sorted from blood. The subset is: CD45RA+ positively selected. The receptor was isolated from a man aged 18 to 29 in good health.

CDR3 in amino acids: CSALRSYEQYF. CDR3 in DNA: TGCAGTGCTCTCCGCTCCTACGAGCAGTACTTC. The chain carries TRBV20-1 and TRBJ2-7; no reliable D call. This CDR3 has 11 amino acids. Germline-derived CDR1 and CDR2 are DFQATT and SNEGSKA (reference sequence). V lost 5 bases to trimming and J lost 0 bases, with 5 bases between them.